This passage covers 21 T cell receptor beta chains from one sample sequenced in a study of glioma-infiltrating T cells. Amplification of TCR alpha and beta CDR3 regions from RNA used iRepertoire nested multiplex PCR. TCRdb processed the multiplex PCR reads anew with MiXCR; each CDR3 protein has one entry. The sample yields approximately 40,000 distinct CDR3 sequences, 20% to 25% seen once. Sequences were obtained from glioma tissue, nonneoplastic brain tissue, or PBMCs (not recorded which). The origin of the receptors is a human donor with low-grade glioma or glioblastoma, undergoing nonglioma brain surgery, or in good health (not recorded which).

Ten or more counts support this clonotype. V usage is TRBV28 and J usage is TRBJ1-2, with 7 positions matching TRBD1. Germline values: CDR1 MDHEN, CDR2 SYDVKM. CDR3 length: 15 residues. The J segment lost 5 bases and the V segment lost 2 bases, leaving 8 bases of the junction unmatched. DNA of the CDR3: TGTGCCAGCAGTTTACAGGCCAGGGGGGGATATGGCTACACCTTC. Its translation: CASSLQARGGYGYTF.

V is TRBV20-1 and J is TRBJ2-7; 8 bases are shared with TRBD2. Trimming removed 2 bases from V and 6 bases from J; junction bases left unmatched: 12. Germline CDR1 reads DFQATT; CDR2 reads SNEGSKA (reference sequence). This CDR3 is built from 15 residues. This CDR3 reads CSARNEDSGKAEQYF. In DNA form, the CDR3 reads TGCAGTGCTAGAAATGAAGATAGCGGGAAGGCCGAGCAGTACTTC.

Many counts were recorded for this clonotype. The rearrangement links TRBV6-1 to TRBJ2-5, with 7 bases fitting TRBD1. The CDR3 is made up of 14 amino acids. Germline V lookup: CDR1 MNHNS, CDR2 SASEGT. Trimming cost V 6 bases and J 4 bases; bases outside gene matches: 8. The CDR3 sequence is CASRNYRGLETQYF. The CDR3 region has the DNA TGTGCCAGCAGGAACTACAGGGGCTTAGAGACCCAGTACTTC.

This clonotype was seen repeatedly, ten times or more. This sequence joins TRBV4-1 and TRBJ1-3; possible D gene TRBD1, 5 bases. Germline-derived CDR1 and CDR2 are MGHRA and YSYEKL. CDR3 length equals 17 residues. The V gene lost 2 bases and the J gene lost 2 bases, with 16 bases spanning the gap. Here the CDR3 DNA reads TGCGCCAGCAGCCAAATGCCGGGACCTAGCGCTGGAAACACCATATATTTT. Its translation is CASSQMPGPSAGNTIYF.

This clonotype was observed many times. This rearrangement joins TRBV20-1 to TRBJ2-3, with 14 bases identical to TRBD2. The V gene's germline CDR1 is DFQATT and CDR2 SNEGSKA (reference sequence). V lost 6 bases to trimming and J lost 0 bases; unmatched junction nucleotides: 5. This CDR3 region has 16 residues. Here the CDR3 reads CSARTSGGTSTDTQYF. In nucleotides, the CDR3 is TGCAGTGCCCGGACTAGCGGGGGGACTAGCACAGATACGCAGTATTTT.

This clonotype was counted at least ten times. The V and J genes are TRBV12-3 or TRBV12-4 and TRBJ2-1, with D possibly TRBD1 on 6 matching bases. The CDR3 is made up of 16 amino acids. Trimming took off 6 bases at V and 0 bases at J, with 15 bases between the two ends. The CDR3 nucleotides are TGTGCCAGCAGCAGTCGACAGGTCAGCTCCTACAATGAGCAGTTCTTC. This sequence encodes CASSSRQVSSYNEQFF.

This clonotype is deemed medium-sized. The rearrangement joins TRBV15 to TRBJ2-1; weak D call: TRBD2 (6 bases). The germline V gene encodes CDR1 LNHNV and CDR2 YYDKDF (reference sequence). V was trimmed by 5 bases and J by 4 bases, leaving 15 bases between them. This CDR3 spans 15 amino acids. In nucleotides, the CDR3 is TGTGCCACCAGCGTCCCAAGGGAGGAGTACAATGAGCAGTTCTTC. Translating it yields CATSVPREEYNEQFF.

This clonotype was seen ten or more times. The rearrangement uses TRBV4-1 and TRBJ2-1; 13 bases fit TRBD2. There are 18 residues in the CDR3. Germline CDR1 and CDR2: MGHRA and YSYEKL. V shed 1 base, J shed 7 bases, and the junction held 10 bases outside the gene matches. The CDR3 loop reads CASSQVDLGLAGINEQFF. CDR3 bases: TGCGCCAGCAGCCAAGTTGACTTGGGACTAGCGGGGATTAATGAGCAGTTCTTC.

This clonotype came up a few times. It may be a read error: a sequence one base away is much more abundant. CDR3 DNA: TGTGCCAGCAGTATAACCCGGGGGGACACTGAAGCTTTCTTT. Protein sequence: CASSITRGDTEAFF. The chain links TRBV28 to TRBJ1-1; possible D gene TRBD1, 5 bases. V was pared by 5 bases and J by 3 bases, with 13 bases between. CDR3 length: 14 amino acids. From germline, CDR1 is MDHEN and CDR2 SYDVKM.

Notes on this clonotype: It may be a read error: a sequence one base away is much more abundant. The gene calls are TRBV3-1 and TRBJ2-1; D might be TRBD2 (6 bases). The CDR3 loop spans 16 amino acids. The germline V gene has CDR1 LGHDT and CDR2 YNNKEL (reference sequence). The CDR3 DNA follows: TGTGCCAGCCGCCAAGATGGAGGGAAGGCGTACAATGAGCAGTTCTTC. Amino acid sequence: CASRQDGGKAYNEQFF.

This sequence joins TRBV6-6 and TRBJ2-3; tentatively, D is TRBD1 or TRBD2 (5 bases each). Germline V gene data show CDR1 as MNHNY and CDR2 as SVGAGI (reference sequence). Trimming stripped 6 bases from V and 7 bases from J, with 14 bases between. CDR3 length: 13 amino acids. This CDR3 reads CASRSGLTNTQYF. CDR3 nucleotides: TGTGCCAGCAGATCGGGGCTAACAAATACGCAGTATTTT.

V gene TRBV27 combines with J gene TRBJ2-1; D possibly matches TRBD1 or TRBD2 (6 bases each). CDR1 and CDR2 from the germline V gene are MNHEY and SMNVEV (reference sequence). The CDR3 runs to 15 residues. Trimming removed 3 bases from V and 8 bases from J, with 17 bases in between. The CDR3 nucleotides read TGTGCCAGCAGTTTGAGGGGGGCCCCCTCCTATGAGCAGTTCTTC. Translated: CASSLRGAPSYEQFF.

In its sample, this clonotype was seen many times. V usage is TRBV3-1 and J usage is TRBJ1-2; D is unresolved. CDR1 is LGHDT and CDR2 is YNNKEL in the germline V gene (reference sequence). The CDR3 has 12 residues. Trimming took 3 bases from V and 4 from J, leaving 6 bases between them. The CDR3 spells CASSQPSYGYTF. The DNA for the CDR3 is TGTGCCAGCAGCCAGCCCAGCTATGGCTACACCTTC.

There are many counts of this clonotype. The chain joins TRBV28 to TRBJ2-1; maybe TRBD2 (5 bases). Germline V lookup: CDR1 MDHEN, CDR2 SYDVKM. This CDR3 is 14 amino acids long. The germline V and J ends were trimmed by 6 bases and 2 bases, with 11 bases remaining between them. DNA of the CDR3: TGTGCCAGCAGAGAGGCGCGGGCCTACAATGAGCAGTTCTTC. Translating gives CASREARAYNEQFF.

The table lists this clonotype with many counts. The chain links TRBV28 to TRBJ2-5, with D hard to call. CDR1 and CDR2 (germline): MDHEN, SYDVKM. The V and J ends lost 2 bases and 1 base respectively, with 8 bases between them. This CDR3 is 14 amino acids long. CDR3 nucleotide sequence: TGTGCCAGCAGTTTAAGACCAATCCAAGAGACCCAGTACTTC. This sequence encodes CASSLRPIQETQYF.

This clonotype was picked up many times. The chain combines TRBV14 with TRBJ1-1; D remains ambiguous. V shed 0 bases and J shed 3 bases, with 8 bases lying between them. The V gene's germline CDR1 is SGHDN and CDR2 FVKESK. The CDR3 is 14 amino acids. The DNA for the CDR3 is TGTGCCAGCAGCCAAGATGGCGGCTACACTGAAGCTTTCTTT. Its protein is CASSQDGGYTEAFF. Variable domain in full (rest from reference TRBV14 and TRBJ1-1): EAGVTQFPSHSVIEKGQTVTLRCDPISGHDNLYWYRRVMGKEIKFLLHFVKESKQDESGMPNNRFLAERTGGTYSTLKVQPAELEDSGVYFCASSQDGGYTEAFFGQGTRLTVV.

This clonotype was picked up many times. The chain employs TRBV2 and TRBJ1-1; TRBD1 might be the D (5 bases). The germline gives CDR1 SNHLY, CDR2 FYNNEI. The CDR3 is made up of 13 amino acids. The V gene lost 4 bases and the J gene lost 4 bases, with 10 bases spanning the gap. CDR3 amino acids: CASSGGGGTEAFF. CDR3 sequence (DNA): TGTGCCAGCAGTGGGGGGGGAGGCACTGAAGCTTTCTTT.

This clonotype was recorded many times. J is TRBJ1-2 and V is TRBV7-2; the D gene is possibly TRBD1 (6 bases). Per germline, CDR1 SGHTA and CDR2 FQGNSA. The CDR3 is 14 amino acids. Trimming removed 3 bases at V and 4 bases at J, with 12 bases between. The CDR3 sequence is CASSFPGGAYGYTF. CDR3 nucleotides: TGTGCCAGCAGCTTCCCGGGGGGGGCCTATGGCTACACCTTC.

This clonotype was seen ten or more times. The J gene is TRBJ2-7, the V gene TRBV6-1; D could derive from TRBD1 or TRBD2 (5 bases each). Germline V gene sequence: CDR1 MNHNS, CDR2 SASEGT. V was cut by 5 bases and J by 2 bases, with 13 bases left in between. The length of the CDR3 is 14 residues. CDR3: CASSRGDGPYEQYF. The DNA of the CDR3 is TGTGCCAGCAGTCGAGGGGACGGTCCCTACGAGCAGTACTTC.

This chain connects TRBV5-1 to TRBJ2-1; D is unresolved. The V gene's germline CDR1 is SGHRS and CDR2 YFSETQ. CDR3 size: 13 residues. V lost 5 bases and J lost 3, with 9 bases in between. CDR3 DNA sequence: TGCGCCAGCAGTAGCCTAGGCTACAATGAGCAGTTCTTC. Amino acid sequence: CASSSLGYNEQFF.

This clonotype was observed many times. This chain links TRBV28 with TRBJ1-1, with D possibly matching TRBD1 (5 bases). The CDR3 loop spans 13 amino acids. The V end lost 5 bases, the J end lost 10 bases, and 17 bases lay between the germline ends. Germline CDR1 MDHEN, CDR2 SYDVKM. The CDR3 DNA reads as TGTGCCAGCAGTACACCGGGACCGAGTAGAGCTTTCTTT. This gives the protein CASSTPGPSRAFF.